This record concerns one T cell receptor (beta chain) sequence. Its antigen remains unknown. Alongside a J-beta primer mix, a sample-barcoded 5' primer served in a second PCR lasting about 6 to 12 cycles. TCRdb used MiXCR to reprocess the 5' RACE reads, holding one entry per CDR3 protein. The data hold 1.8 million or so distinct CDR3 sequences, with more than 35% observed a single time. The sample comes from a study of blood T cells in healthy people across ages. Between the trimmed V and J ends, which lost 0 bases and 4 bases, there was a span of 12 bases. CDR3 length equals 14 residues. CDR1 and CDR2 from the germline V gene are DFQATT and SNEGSKA (reference sequence). The study recruited healthy Caucasian donors from Russia who were aged about 6 to 100. Study observations and caveats: Relative to aged donors, long-lived donors carried more naive CD4+ cells and displayed higher diversity. Since the PBMCs were unsorted, naive and antigen-experienced cells could not be conclusively compared.

The chain recombines TRBV20-1 with TRBJ2-5; either TRBD1 or TRBD2 may supply D (6 bases each). The receptor comes from a human donor in good health. Sequencing was carried out using blood. CDR3 nucleotides: TGCAGTGCTAGAGAGTTCCGGGGGCGAGAGACCCAGTACTTC. The encoded protein is CSAREFRGRETQYF.